One sample yielded the 4 T cell receptor beta chains listed below, sequenced in a study of T-cell reconstitution after alpha-beta-depleted transplantation in children (dated by TCRdb to the mid-2010s). In the paper's terms, the treatment or condition label means: allogeneic hematopoietic cell transplantation with graft depleted of TCRalphabeta T cells and CD19 B cells. The method behind the library was PCR. TCRdb records Illumina HiSeq 2500 as the sequencer. TCR libraries were prepared with molecular barcoding, using unique molecular identifiers to normalize TCRbeta repertoire quantification. The public sequencing data were trimmed at Q25 with fastp and processed into clonotypes with MiXCR by TCRdb, which kept only in-frame beta chains. For every CDR3 protein sequence, its rows merge into one entry that carries the most common genes and DNA. The sample records fewer than 700,000 distinct CDR3 sequences, over 10% of which are singletons. Clones ranked in the top ten supply around 2.2% of the sample.

This sample comprised PBMCs, mostly from graft donor cells, obtained 360 days after TCRalphabeta/CD19-depleted stem cell transplant. These receptors all come from a male patient between 10 and 17 years old who had a stem cell transplant for acute myeloid leukemia, so the T cells may come from the graft donor.

This chain links TRBV7-2 with TRBJ2-3; 8 bases are shared with TRBD1. Unmatched junction bases numbered 9, after V lost 0 bases and J lost 4 bases. CDR1 and CDR2 from the germline V gene are SGHTA and FQGNSA. CDR3 length equals 17 residues. The CDR3 loop is CASSLALTGTGADTQYF. CDR3 nucleotide sequence: TGTGCCAGCAGCTTAGCCCTCACCGGGACAGGTGCAGATACGCAGTATTTT.

This clonotype was found a few times. The chain is built from TRBV27 and TRBJ1-6, with D uncertain. Germline assignment: CDR1 MNHEY and CDR2 SMNVEV (reference sequence). The CDR3 is 13 residues long. V was cut by 3 bases and J by 10 bases, with 10 bases left in between. CDR3 in DNA: TGTGCCAGCAGTTTTTCTGCTGAATCACCCCTCCACTTT. This encodes CASSFSAESPLHF.

This clonotype was found a few times. The gene calls are TRBV6-2 or TRBV6-3 and TRBJ2-7, with a weak D call TRBD1 (6 bases). Germline CDR1 is MNHEY and CDR2 is SVGEGT. V gave up 6 bases and J gave up 6 bases, with 18 bases separating them. This CDR3 has 14 amino acids. The chain's CDR3 is CASSLLGPQGEQYF. For the CDR3, the DNA is TGTGCCAGCAGCCTCCTTGGGCCACAGGGCGAGCAGTACTTC.

In this sample, this clonotype turned up many times. V is TRBV20-1 and J is TRBJ2-7; D gene uncertain. Germline CDR1 reads DFQATT; CDR2 reads SNEGSKA (reference sequence). Trimming pared 3 bases from V and 5 bases from J, leaving 17 bases between. This CDR3 spans 14 amino acids. For the CDR3, the DNA is TGCAGTGCTAGTATCGGACCCGCGATGCACGAGCAGTACTTC. Its protein product is CSASIGPAMHEQYF.